This is a list of T cell receptor beta chains from one sample in a study of shared clonotypes between healthy human individuals. Clones were sequenced by immunoSEQ multiplex PCR, and TCRdb holds only the in-frame ones, with some missing. The sample shows about 490,000 clones, 79% of them seen only once. The material sequenced was PBMCs. The receptors come from a woman aged 40 to 50 in good health. Some clones in this sample may be carry-over from other donors' samples. Each CDR3 is given with its conserved first and last residue. The D gene is left open where the match is weak. Not every row has a clone size; where given, it reads once, few, many or a size class.

J: TRBJ1-1
V: TRBV5-1
size: .
D: .
DNA: TGCGCCAGCACCTGGGTGATGAACACTGAAGCTTTCTTT
CDR3: CASTWVMNTEAFF

J: TRBJ2-1
V: TRBV2
size: few
D: TRBD2
DNA: TGTGCCAGCAGGAAAGCGGGAGCTGGGAACAATGAGCAGTTCTTC
CDR3: CASRKAGAGNNEQFF

J: TRBJ2-1
V: TRBV29-1
size: .
D: TRBD2
DNA: TGCAGCGCCTCCGGGACTAGGGCCGTTGATGAGCAGTTCTTC
CDR3: CSASGTRAVDEQFF

J: TRBJ2-1
V: TRBV2
size: .
D: .
DNA: TGTGCCAGCAGGTTGGGGGCAGGGCATGAGCAGTTCTTC
CDR3: CASRLGAGHEQFF

J: TRBJ2-1
V: TRBV27
size: .
D: TRBD2
DNA: TGTGCCAGCAGTACTAGCGGGGACAACAATGAGCAGTTCTTC
CDR3: CASSTSGDNNEQFF

J: TRBJ2-7
V: TRBV15
size: once
D: TRBD1
DNA: TGTGCCACCAGCGCCAGACGCGGGACAGGGGTCGACGAGCAGTACTTC
CDR3: CATSARRGTGVDEQYF

J: TRBJ2-7
V: TRBV19
size: .
D: TRBD1
DNA: TGTGCCAGTAGGCCCCCCGGGACAGGACACTACGAGCAGTACTTC
CDR3: CASRPPGTGHYEQYF

J: TRBJ2-2
V: TRBV9
size: .
D: .
DNA: TGTGCCAGCAGTTCGATCGGGGAGCTGTTTTTT
CDR3: CASSSIGELFF

J: TRBJ1-4
V: TRBV30
size: .
D: .
DNA: TGTGCCTGGAGTGCCTCGGACCGGAATGAAAAACTGTTTTTT
CDR3: CAWSASDRNEKLFF

J: TRBJ2-7
V: TRBV5-6
size: .
D: .
DNA: TGTGCCAGCTGCGACAAAACCCGTGGCTCCTACGAGCAGTACTTC
CDR3: CASCDKTRGSYEQYF

J: TRBJ2-1
V: TRBV11-2
size: .
D: .
DNA: TGTGCCAGCAGCTTAGTTGGGGGAAGCAATGAGCAGTTCTTC
CDR3: CASSLVGGSNEQFF

J: TRBJ1-4
V: TRBV5-6
size: .
D: .
DNA: TGTGCCAGCAGCTTGGCCGGGAGGGAGGGTGAAAAACTGTTTTTT
CDR3: CASSLAGREGEKLFF

J: TRBJ1-1
V: TRBV11-3
size: .
D: .
DNA: TGTGCCAGCAGCTTAGAGAGGGACACTGAAGCTTTCTTT
CDR3: CASSLERDTEAFF

J: TRBJ1-2
V: TRBV7-9
size: .
D: TRBD1
DNA: TGTGCCACCAACGAGGGGGCAGGTGGCTACACCTTC
CDR3: CATNEGAGGYTF

J: TRBJ1-2
V: TRBV30
size: .
D: .
DNA: TGTGCCTGGAGTACGGGCTTTCGAGGCTACACCTTC
CDR3: CAWSTGFRGYTF

J: TRBJ2-2
V: TRBV5-1
size: once
D: TRBD1
DNA: TGCGCCAGCAGCCACCCGACAGGGGGAAACACCGGGGAGCTGTTTTTT
CDR3: CASSHPTGGNTGELFF

J: TRBJ2-3
V: TRBV6-5
size: once
D: .
DNA: TGTGCCAGCAGTTACACGGGGGGACAGTCGTATTTT
CDR3: CASSYTGGQSYF

J: TRBJ2-3
V: TRBV19
size: .
D: TRBD2
DNA: TGTGCCAGTAGTACCGCTAGCGGGAGGGCAGATACGCAGTATTTT
CDR3: CASSTASGRADTQYF

J: TRBJ1-1
V: TRBV18
size: few
D: TRBD1
DNA: TGTGCCAGCTCACCGGACAGGGGGGAGGGAGACACTGAAGCTTTCTTT
CDR3: CASSPDRGEGDTEAFF

J: TRBJ2-3
V: TRBV29-1
size: .
D: TRBD1
DNA: TGCAGCGCAGACGGACAGGGGGACACAGATACGCAGTATTTT
CDR3: CSADGQGDTDTQYF